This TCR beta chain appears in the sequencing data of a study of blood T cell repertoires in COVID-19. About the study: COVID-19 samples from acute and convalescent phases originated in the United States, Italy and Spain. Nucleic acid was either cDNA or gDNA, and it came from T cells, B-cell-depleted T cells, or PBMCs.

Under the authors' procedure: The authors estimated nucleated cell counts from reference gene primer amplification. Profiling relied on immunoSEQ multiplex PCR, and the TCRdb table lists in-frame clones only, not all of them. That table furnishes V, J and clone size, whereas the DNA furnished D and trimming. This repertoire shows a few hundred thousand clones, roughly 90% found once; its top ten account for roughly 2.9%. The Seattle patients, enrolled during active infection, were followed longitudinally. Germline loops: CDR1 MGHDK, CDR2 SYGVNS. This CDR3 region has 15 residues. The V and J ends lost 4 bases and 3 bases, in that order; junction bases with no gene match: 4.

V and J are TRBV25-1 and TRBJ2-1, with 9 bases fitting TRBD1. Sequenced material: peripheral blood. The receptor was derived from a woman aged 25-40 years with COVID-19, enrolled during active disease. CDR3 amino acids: CASSAGQGIYNEQFF. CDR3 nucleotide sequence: TGTGCCAGCAGTGCTGGACAGGGGATCTACAATGAGCAGTTCTTC.